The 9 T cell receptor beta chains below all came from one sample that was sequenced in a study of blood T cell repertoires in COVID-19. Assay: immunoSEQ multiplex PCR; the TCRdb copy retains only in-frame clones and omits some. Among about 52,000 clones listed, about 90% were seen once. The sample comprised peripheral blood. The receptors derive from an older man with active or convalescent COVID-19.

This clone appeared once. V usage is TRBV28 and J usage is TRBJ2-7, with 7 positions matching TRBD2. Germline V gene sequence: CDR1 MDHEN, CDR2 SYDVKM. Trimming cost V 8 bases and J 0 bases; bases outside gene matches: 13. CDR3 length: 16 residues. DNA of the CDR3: TGTGCCAGCTTTTCGGGTACCCGGGAGGCCTCCTACGAGCAGTACTTC. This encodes CASFSGTREASYEQYF.

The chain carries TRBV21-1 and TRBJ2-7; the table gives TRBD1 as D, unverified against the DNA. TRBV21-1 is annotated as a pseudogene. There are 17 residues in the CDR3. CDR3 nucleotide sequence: TGTGCCAGCAGCTCTCAATCCCGACAGGGGAACCCCTACGAGCAGTACTTC. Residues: CASSSQSRQGNPYEQYF.

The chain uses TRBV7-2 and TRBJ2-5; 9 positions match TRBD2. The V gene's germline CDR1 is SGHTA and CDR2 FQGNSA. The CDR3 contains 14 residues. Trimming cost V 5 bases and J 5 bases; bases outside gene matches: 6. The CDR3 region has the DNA TGTGCCAGCAGCGCAGGGACTAGCAGGGAGACCCAGTACTTC. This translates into CASSAGTSRETQYF.

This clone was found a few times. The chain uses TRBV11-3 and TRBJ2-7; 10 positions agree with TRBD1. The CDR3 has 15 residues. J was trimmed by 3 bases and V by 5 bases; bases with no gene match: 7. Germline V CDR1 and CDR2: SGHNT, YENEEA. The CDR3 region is CASSNTGQGIYEQYF. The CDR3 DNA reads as TGTGCCAGCAGCAATACGGGACAGGGGATCTACGAGCAGTACTTC.

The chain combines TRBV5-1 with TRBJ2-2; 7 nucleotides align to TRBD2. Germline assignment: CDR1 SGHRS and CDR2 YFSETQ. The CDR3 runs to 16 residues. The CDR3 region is CATSPWASGGTGELFF. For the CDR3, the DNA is TGCGCAACCAGCCCCTGGGCTAGCGGTGGGACCGGGGAGCTGTTTTTT.

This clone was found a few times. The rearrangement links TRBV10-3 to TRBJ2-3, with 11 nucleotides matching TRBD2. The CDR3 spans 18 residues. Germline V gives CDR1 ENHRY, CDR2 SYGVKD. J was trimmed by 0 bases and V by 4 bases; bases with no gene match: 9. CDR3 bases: TGTGCCATCAGTGGTCCTAGCGGGAGGTCCACTAGCACAGATACGCAGTATTTT. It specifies CAISGPSGRSTSTDTQYF.

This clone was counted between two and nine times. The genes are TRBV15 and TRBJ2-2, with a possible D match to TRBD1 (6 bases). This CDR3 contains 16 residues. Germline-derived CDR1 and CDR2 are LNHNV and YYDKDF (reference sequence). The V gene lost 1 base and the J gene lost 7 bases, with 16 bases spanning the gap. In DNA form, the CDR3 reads TGTGCCACCAGCAGAGCCAGGGGCGATTTCGACGGGGAGCTGTTTTTT. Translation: CATSRARGDFDGELFF.

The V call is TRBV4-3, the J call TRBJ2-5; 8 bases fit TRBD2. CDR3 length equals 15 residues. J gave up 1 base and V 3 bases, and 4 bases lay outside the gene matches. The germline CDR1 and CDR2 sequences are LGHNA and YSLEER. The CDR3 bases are TGCGCCAGCAGCCAGAACGGGGGGGTCCAAGAGACCCAGTACTTC. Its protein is CASSQNGGVQETQYF.

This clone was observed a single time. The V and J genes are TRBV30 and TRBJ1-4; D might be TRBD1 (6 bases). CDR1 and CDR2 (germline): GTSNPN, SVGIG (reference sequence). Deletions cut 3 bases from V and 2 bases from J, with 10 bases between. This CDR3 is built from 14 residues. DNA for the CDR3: TGTGCCTGGAGAGGGGGGGCGACTAATGAAAAACTGTTTTTT. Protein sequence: CAWRGGATNEKLFF.